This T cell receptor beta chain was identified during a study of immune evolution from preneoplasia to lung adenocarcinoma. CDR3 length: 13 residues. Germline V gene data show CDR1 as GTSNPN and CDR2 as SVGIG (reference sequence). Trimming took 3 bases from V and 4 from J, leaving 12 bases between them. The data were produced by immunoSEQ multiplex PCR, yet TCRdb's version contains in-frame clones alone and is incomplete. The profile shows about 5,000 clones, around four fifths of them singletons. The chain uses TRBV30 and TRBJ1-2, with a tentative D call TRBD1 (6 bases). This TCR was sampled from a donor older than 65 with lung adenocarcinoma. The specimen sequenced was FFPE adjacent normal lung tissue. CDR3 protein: CAWRSTGAYGYTF. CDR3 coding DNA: TGTGCCTGGAGATCGACAGGTGCCTATGGCTACACCTTC. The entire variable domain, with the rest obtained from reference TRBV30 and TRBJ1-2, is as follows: SQTIHQWPATLVQPVGSPLSLECTVEGTSNPNLYWYRQAAGRGLQLLFYSVGIGQISSEVPQNLSASRPQDRQFILSSKKLLLSDSGFYLCAWRSTGAYGYTFGSGTRLTVV.